This TCR beta chain was sequenced in a study of blood T cell repertoires in COVID-19. CDR1 LNHDA and CDR2 SQIVND come from the germline V gene (reference sequence). Trimming took off 1 base at V and 4 bases at J, with 16 bases between the two ends. CDR3 length: 16 residues. The repertoire was sequenced with immunoSEQ multiplex PCR; TCRdb's copy has only in-frame clones and lacks some. The sample lists roughly 220,000 clones, around 83% occurring once. This clone was detected a few times. The origin of this receptor is a woman older than 75 with COVID-19, enrolled during active disease. The rearrangement uses TRBV19 and TRBJ1-1, with a possible D match to TRBD1 (6 bases). The specimen was peripheral blood. CDR3: CASSIVRTGFGTEAFF. The CDR3 nucleotides are TGTGCCAGTAGTATAGTCCGTACAGGGTTTGGCACTGAAGCTTTCTTT.